The 19 T cell receptor beta chains below were found in one sample sequenced in a study of blood T cell repertoires in COVID-19. Method: immunoSEQ multiplex PCR; TCRdb's copy keeps in-frame clones and lacks some. The data contain over 350,000 clones, approximately 87% of them singletons. Sequencing was done on a sample of PBMCs or T cells enriched from blood (not recorded which). The receptors stem from a woman under 40 with acute COVID-19.

V gene TRBV9 combines with J gene TRBJ1-1; D gene uncertain. Germline V gives CDR1 SGDLS, CDR2 YYNGEE. Trimming removed 0 bases at V and 1 base at J, with 13 bases between. The CDR3 sequence is 16 residues long. CDR3 DNA: TGTGCCAGCAGCGTAGGCGGCGTCCGAAGGAACACTGAAGCTTTCTTT. It translates to CASSVGGVRRNTEAFF.

This rearrangement joins TRBV29-1 to TRBJ1-5; D is undetermined. The V and J ends lost 4 bases and 2 bases respectively, with 9 bases between them. Germline values: CDR1 SQVTM, CDR2 ANQGSEA. There are 13 residues in the CDR3. CDR3 nucleotides: TGCAGCGTTGTAGCGGCCCGCAATCAGCCCCAGCATTTT. This gives the protein CSVVAARNQPQHF.

This clone occurred once. The V and J genes are TRBV5-1 and TRBJ2-3, with D tentatively TRBD2 (5 bases). The ends were cut back, 4 bases at V and 6 bases at J, with 21 bases in the middle. This CDR3 is built from 16 residues. The germline CDR1 and CDR2 sequences are SGHRS and YFSETQ. In nucleotides, the CDR3 is TGCGCCAGCAGCCTGAGCGGTAATCACGTGTCGGATACGCAGTATTTT. This sequence encodes CASSLSGNHVSDTQYF.

The V gene is TRBV5-1, the J gene TRBJ2-2, with TRBD1 matching over 7 bases. Germline V gene sequence: CDR1 SGHRS, CDR2 YFSETQ. The CDR3 extends over 16 amino acids. V dropped 4 bases and J dropped 4; count of bases not matched to a gene: 10. DNA of the CDR3: TGCGCCAGCAGCCGTTCCTACAGGGGCGGCACCGGGGAGCTGTTTTTT. Encoded protein: CASSRSYRGGTGELFF. Full variable domain (outside the CDR3, taken from reference TRBV5-1 and TRBJ2-2): KAGVTQTPRYLIKTRGQQVTLSCSPISGHRSVSWYQQTPGQGLQFLFEYFSETQRNKGNFPGRFSGRQFSNSRSEMNVSTLELGDSALYLCASSRSYRGGTGELFFGEGSRLTVL.

The chain couples TRBV29-1 to TRBJ1-2; 7 nucleotides agree with TRBD1. The CDR3 length is 13 residues. Germline V gene data show CDR1 as SQVTM and CDR2 as ANQGSEA. With 6 bases clipped from V and 7 bases from J, the junction kept 11 bases outside the gene matches. In DNA, the CDR3 is TGCAGCGTGAGGGGGCGCGATGACGGTGGCTACACCTTC. This translates into CSVRGRDDGGYTF. The variable domain in full, completed from reference TRBV29-1 and TRBJ1-2, reads SAVISQKPSRDICQRGTSLTIQCQVDSQVTMMFWYRQQPGQSLTLIATANQGSEATYESGFVIDKFPISRPNLTFSTLTVSNMSPEDSSIYLCSVRGRDDGGYTFGSGTRLTVV.

V and J are TRBV18 and TRBJ2-5; D perhaps matches TRBD1 (5 bases). The V gene's germline CDR1 is KGHSH and CDR2 LQKENI. V was cut by 5 bases and J by 1 base, with 14 bases left in between. This CDR3 is built from 15 residues. CDR3: CASSGRVGPQETQYF. The CDR3 region has the DNA TGTGCCAGCTCAGGCAGGGTAGGCCCCCAAGAGACCCAGTACTTC.

The chain links TRBV5-4 to TRBJ1-2, with 9 nucleotides matching TRBD1. Germline V CDR1 and CDR2: SGHNT, YYREEE (reference sequence). J lost 3 bases, V lost 3 bases, and 6 bases had no gene match. The CDR3 length is 15 residues. The CDR3 region has the DNA TGTGCCAGCAGCTCGAAAACAGGGGGCCACTATGGCTACACCTTC. As protein: CASSSKTGGHYGYTF. Full variable domain (remainder filled in from reference TRBV5-4 and TRBJ1-2): ETGVTQSPTHLIKTRGQQVTLRCSSQSGHNTVSWYQQALGQGPQFIFQYYREEENGRGNFPPRFSGLQFPNYSSELNVNALELDDSALYLCASSSKTGGHYGYTFGSGTRLTVV.

This chain uses TRBV30 with TRBJ1-1; tentatively, D is TRBD1 (5 bases). V lost 4 bases and J 1 base, leaving 10 bases between the germline ends. The CDR3 length is 13 residues. Germline V lookup: CDR1 GTSNPN, CDR2 SVGIG (reference sequence). Here the CDR3 reads CAWTVGRNTEAFF. The DNA of the CDR3 is TGTGCCTGGACCGTGGGGCGGAACACTGAAGCTTTCTTT.

The rearrangement links TRBV9 to TRBJ2-2; TRBD1 matches 7 bases. Germline loops: CDR1 SGDLS, CDR2 YYNGEE. This CDR3 region has 16 residues. With 2 bases clipped from V and 5 bases from J, the junction kept 9 bases outside the gene matches. The CDR3 DNA sequence: TGTGCCAGCAGCGTCGCTAAGGGGGCAGGAACCGGGGAGCTGTTTTTT. This gives the protein CASSVAKGAGTGELFF.

The chain is built from TRBV6-5 and TRBJ1-4, with D perhaps matching TRBD1 (6 bases). Germline V CDR1 and CDR2: MNHEY, SVGAGI. The CDR3 is 14 amino acids. The ends were cut back, 6 bases at V and 7 bases at J, with 15 bases in the middle. The CDR3 spells CASSEGGLGEKLFF. CDR3 in DNA: TGTGCCAGCAGCGAGGGGGGACTAGGTGAAAAACTGTTTTTT.

The chain uses TRBV3-1 (or the pseudogene TRBV3-2) and TRBJ2-1; possibly TRBD1 for D (6 bases). The length of the CDR3 is 16 residues. Germline values: CDR1 LGHDT, CDR2 YNNKEL (reference sequence). The germline V and J ends were trimmed by 1 base and 3 bases, with 13 bases remaining between them. The CDR3: CASSQVLGQIYNEQFF. Here the CDR3 DNA reads TGTGCCAGCAGCCAAGTTTTGGGACAAATCTACAATGAGCAGTTCTTC.

The V call is TRBV25-1, the J call TRBJ2-1, with D perhaps matching TRBD1 (6 bases). Germline V gene data show CDR1 as MGHDK and CDR2 as SYGVNS. Deletions cut 3 bases from V and 7 bases from J, with 19 bases between. The CDR3 contains 16 residues. DNA of the CDR3: TGTGCCAGCAGTGATCCCACCCTCTCACAGGGTAATGAGCAGTTCTTC. Translation gives CASSDPTLSQGNEQFF.

This chain uses TRBV6-1 with TRBJ2-4; 11 bases align to TRBD2. Germline V CDR1 and CDR2: MNHNS, SASEGT. This CDR3 is 18 amino acids long. With 4 bases clipped from V and 0 bases from J, the junction kept 8 bases outside the gene matches. Here the CDR3 reads CASSAASGGSIAKNIQYF. CDR3 DNA sequence: TGTGCCAGCAGTGCTGCTAGCGGGGGGTCAATAGCCAAAAACATTCAGTACTTC.

The V gene is TRBV29-1, the J gene TRBJ1-3; D not certain. The germline V gene has CDR1 SQVTM and CDR2 ANQGSEA. Trimming stripped 2 bases from V and 2 bases from J, with 7 bases between. This CDR3 comprises 13 residues. The DNA of the CDR3 is TGCAGCGTTGAACTTACGGCTGGAAACACCATATATTTT. This encodes CSVELTAGNTIYF.

This chain joins TRBV5-1 and TRBJ1-6, with 10 bases matching TRBD1. The CDR3 is made up of 13 amino acids. Germline values: CDR1 SGHRS, CDR2 YFSETQ. Losses at the gene ends were 0 bases for V and 18 bases for J; bases not matched to a gene: 6. Written as DNA, the CDR3 is TGCGCCAGCAGCTTGGGGGACAGGGGCGACCCCCACTTT. It codes for CASSLGDRGDPHF.

This clone came up a few times. Here the CDR3 reads CASSDSETEGAKNIQYF. DNA for the CDR3: TGTGCCAGCAGTGACTCCGAGACCGAGGGGGCTAAAAACATTCAGTACTTC. This sequence joins TRBV2 and TRBJ2-4; 7 bases align to TRBD1. The CDR3 is made up of 17 amino acids. Germline loops: CDR1 SNHLY, CDR2 FYNNEI. V was pared by 3 bases and J by 4 bases, with 12 bases of the junction left unmatched.

This clone came up a few times. This chain joins TRBV10-2 and TRBJ1-1, with D tentatively TRBD1 (5 bases). Deletions cut 3 bases from V and 4 bases from J, with 12 bases between. Germline-derived CDR1 and CDR2 are WSHSY and SAAADI. This CDR3 contains 14 residues. The CDR3 region is CASSDWSGGTEAFF. CDR3 coding DNA: TGCGCCAGCAGTGATTGGTCCGGGGGCACTGAAGCTTTCTTT.

This clone was detected once. V and J are TRBV29-1 and TRBJ2-3; 7 bases align to TRBD1. V lost 7 bases, J lost 8 bases, and 3 bases stayed unmatched. CDR3 size: 10 residues. Germline V gene data show CDR1 as SQVTM and CDR2 as ANQGSEA. This CDR3 is CSGQGGTQYF. CDR3 bases: TGCAGCGGACAGGGTGGTACGCAGTATTTT.

This clone was picked up one time. Different DNA sequences within this sample yield the same CDR3. This rearrangement joins TRBV30 to TRBJ1-5; TRBD1 matches at 7 bases. Germline CDR1 and CDR2: GTSNPN and SVGIG (reference sequence). The CDR3 loop spans 14 amino acids. After removal of 2 bases from V and 1 base from J, the junction contained 2 bases not matched to a gene. CDR3 in amino acids: CAWSTGVSNQPQHF. The CDR3 coding sequence is TGTGCCTGGAGTACAGGGGTGAGCAATCAGCCCCAGCATTTT.